These T cell receptor beta chains were read from a single sample in a study of blood T cell repertoires in COVID-19. Repertoires were generated with immunoSEQ multiplex PCR, while TCRdb's copy carries only in-frame clones and drops some. The sample has under 200,000 clones; about 90% are singletons. The sequenced sample was peripheral blood. These receptors all stem from a woman in her seventies with acute or convalescent COVID-19. Each CDR3 is given with its conserved first and last residue. The order of the fields is CDR3 length, clone size, V gene, J gene, D gene, CDR3 DNA, CDR3 protein. The D gene is left open where the match is weak. Not every row has a clone size; where given, it reads once, few, many or a size class.

13	-	TRBV28	TRBJ1-5	-	TGTGCCAGCACGAGCCTTCGCTTCGTGTCCCAGCATTTT	CASTSLRFVSQHF
17	once	TRBV5-8	TRBJ2-6	TRBD1	TGTGCCAGCAGCGTGGGACAGGGTTTCTCTGGGGCCAACGTCCTGACTTTC	CASSVGQGFSGANVLTF
13	-	TRBV12-3/TRBV12-4	TRBJ1-1	-	TGTGCCAGCAGATTGGGGGGGAACACTGAAGCTTTCTTT	CASRLGGNTEAFF
15	-	TRBV9	TRBJ2-7	-	TGTGCCAGCAGCGAAGGCTGGGGCCCTACCTACGAGCAGTACTTC	CASSEGWGPTYEQYF
15	-	TRBV27	TRBJ1-5	-	TGTGCCAGCAGTTTACCCGGGAATAGCAATCAGCCCCAGCATTTT	CASSLPGNSNQPQHF
15	-	TRBV5-1	TRBJ1-2	-	TGCGCCAGCAGCTTGGGGGTGACTGAGAACTATGGCTACACCTTC	CASSLGVTENYGYTF
12	-	TRBV7-2	TRBJ1-3	-	TGTGCCAGCAGCCGACAGGGAAACACCATATATTTT	CASSRQGNTIYF
19	-	TRBV5-1	TRBJ2-2	TRBD2	TGCGCCAGCAGCCCACCCGGGCTTAGCGGGGGGGCGAACACCGGGGAGCTGTTTTTT	CASSPPGLSGGANTGELFF
14	-	TRBV7-2	TRBJ2-7	-	TGTGCCAGCAGCTTAGAATTGGCCGCCTACGAGCAGTACTTC	CASSLELAAYEQYF
16	once	TRBV7-2	TRBJ2-3	TRBD2	TGTGCCAGCAGCTTAGGAATGAGCGGGGGGTTCGATACGCAGTATTTT	CASSLGMSGGFDTQYF
14	-	TRBV7-2	TRBJ2-5	TRBD1	TGTGCCAGCAGCTTGAACAGGGGGCAAGAGACCCAGTACTTC	CASSLNRGQETQYF
15	-	TRBV5-1	TRBJ1-6	-	TGCGCCAGCAGCTTGGCCGCAGGATCTAATTCACCCCTCCACTTT	CASSLAAGSNSPLHF